This T cell receptor (beta chain) was identified during a study of blood T cell repertoires in COVID-19. The CDR3 has 14 amino acids. The V gene's germline CDR1 is SGHVS and CDR2 FNYEAQ. After removal of 4 bases from V and 4 bases from J, the junction contained 2 bases not matched to a gene. Assay used: immunoSEQ multiplex PCR; TCRdb lists only in-frame clones, some missing. Among approximately 200,000 clones, 75% to 85% were seen once, and the ten largest hold 10% to 15%. The TCR comes from a middle-aged man who had recovered from COVID-19. The material sequenced was PBMCs or T cells enriched from blood (not recorded which). The gene calls are TRBV7-6 and TRBJ1-3, with TRBD1 matching 9 bases. This CDR3 is CASSSGQGGNTIYF. As DNA, the CDR3 is TGTGCCAGCAGCTCAGGACAGGGGGGAAACACCATATATTTT.